The present T cell receptor (beta chain) was sequenced within a study of blood T cell repertoires in COVID-19. The CDR3 spans 16 residues. Germline CDR1 MNHEY, CDR2 SVGAGI. V lost 2 bases and J 3 bases, leaving 13 bases between the germline ends. Profiling relied on immunoSEQ multiplex PCR, and the TCRdb table lists in-frame clones only, not all of them. The profile shows 240,000 or so clones, around 86% of them singletons. The material sequenced was peripheral blood. V is TRBV6-5 and J is TRBJ2-2, with D possibly matching TRBD1 (5 bases). The source is an elderly man with acute or convalescent COVID-19. The CDR3 is CASSYRGRLDTGELFF. DNA for the CDR3: TGTGCCAGCAGTTACAGGGGAAGGTTGGACACCGGGGAGCTGTTTTTT.